This TCR beta chain was captured in a study of regulatory T cells in long-lasting Graves disease. The sample's time point: newly diagnosed GD, antithyroid drugs for less than 3 months. PBMCs were the source of the RNA used for TCR sequencing. CDR1 is MGHRA, CDR2 YSYEKL, per germline. The length of the CDR3 is 13 residues. V was cut by 0 bases and J by 7 bases, with 9 bases left in between. HTBI primers from iRepertoire and Arm-PCR of CDR3 regions yielded the TCR beta libraries. TCRdb re-analysed the multiplex PCR reads in MiXCR, keeping a single row per CDR3 protein. In the table there are about 540,000 distinct CDR3 sequences, about 13% of which are singletons. The data were also submitted as part of a second study, on T cells in Graves' hyperthyroidism and ophthalmopathy.

Source: peripheral blood mononuclear cells (PBMCs), taken at new diagnosis, from a patient treated with antithyroid drugs. The clonotype was recovered from a young man with Graves disease. The chain employs TRBV4-1 and TRBJ1-2; perhaps TRBD1 as D (5 bases). The CDR3 nucleotides are TGCGCCAGCAGCCAAGAGAACGGGGGTGGCTACACCTTC. This encodes CASSQENGGGYTF.